The next 4 T cell receptor beta chains were all read from a single sample in a study of blood T cell repertoires in COVID-19. Profiling relied on immunoSEQ multiplex PCR, and the TCRdb table lists in-frame clones only, not all of them. Here the sample spans about 78,000 clones, over 75% being singletons. Sequences were obtained from peripheral blood. The receptors here all came from a human donor in a cohort sampled during active COVID-19.

The CDR3 here is CASSKDRGAYNSPLHF. The CDR3 DNA reads TGTGCCAGCAGCAAGGACAGGGGCGCCTATAATTCACCCCTCCACTTT. This rearrangement joins TRBV5-6 to TRBJ1-6; 9 bases fit TRBD1. Germline loops: CDR1 SGHDT, CDR2 YYEEEE. The CDR3 extends over 16 amino acids. J lost 2 bases, V lost 4 bases, and 4 bases had no gene match. Filled out from reference TRBV5-6 and TRBJ1-6, the complete variable domain reads DAGVTQSPTHLIKTRGQQVTLRCSPKSGHDTVSWYQQALGQGPQFIFQYYEEEERQRGNFPDRFSGHQFPNYSSELNVNALLLGDSALYLCASSKDRGAYNSPLHFGNGTRLTVT.

V is TRBV28 and J is TRBJ1-2; the D is unclear. V lost 5 bases and J lost 6, with 19 bases in between. Germline V lookup: CDR1 MDHEN, CDR2 SYDVKM. The CDR3 loop spans 15 amino acids. For the CDR3, the DNA is TGTGCCAGCAGTCCCCGGGTGGCTGTACCCAATGGCTACACCTTC. This translates into CASSPRVAVPNGYTF.

The rearrangement joins TRBV18 to TRBJ1-2, with TRBD1 matching over 7 bases. The germline V gene encodes CDR1 KGHSH and CDR2 LQKENI. The trim removed 4 bases at V and 3 bases at J, leaving 14 bases unmatched. The CDR3 consists of 17 residues. The CDR3, as DNA: TGTGCCAGCTCACTTTCCGTGGGAACAGGGGAGGACTATGGCTACACCTTC. Its translation is CASSLSVGTGEDYGYTF. The entire variable domain, with the rest obtained from reference TRBV18 and TRBJ1-2, is as follows: NAGVMQNPRHLVRRRGQEARLRCSPMKGHSHVYWYRQLPEEGLKFMVYLQKENIIDESGMPKERFSAEFPKEGPSILRIQQVVRGDSAAYFCASSLSVGTGEDYGYTFGSGTRLTVV.

The chain employs TRBV27 and TRBJ1-1; TRBD1 is a possible D gene (6 bases). V was trimmed by 6 bases and J by 1 base, leaving 15 bases between them. Germline V gene data show CDR1 as MNHEY and CDR2 as SMNVEV (reference sequence). This CDR3 region has 15 residues. Written as DNA, the CDR3 is TGTGCCAGCAGCCCCTGGACAGTCCCGAACACTGAAGCTTTCTTT. Translating gives CASSPWTVPNTEAFF.